These 17 T cell receptor beta chains came from one sample sequenced in a study of graft-versus-host responses after intestinal transplantation. Profiled with immunoSEQ multiplex PCR; TCRdb holds only in-frame clones, not every one. Of around 97,000 clones in the sample, 93% were seen once. No antigen is known for these receptors. Material: unstimulated CD8+ T cells sorted from spleen or lymph node cells, obtained before intestinal transplant. These TCRs come from a human donor who received an intestinal transplant.

On this clone: The sample carries other DNA sequences with the same CDR3. The chain recombines TRBV7-9 with TRBJ1-1, with no clear D. Germline V gene lookup returns CDR1 SEHNR and CDR2 FQNEAQ (reference sequence). The CDR3 is 11 amino acids. Trimming removed 1 base from V and 5 bases from J, with 2 bases in between. The CDR3 nucleotides are TGTGCCAGCAGCTTAGGGACTGAAGCTTTCTTT. Translated: CASSLGTEAFF.

In the case of this clone: The identical CDR3 is also encoded by other nucleotide sequences in the sample. This rearrangement joins TRBV19 to TRBJ1-1; 8 nucleotides line up with TRBD1. V gave up 5 bases and J gave up 2 bases; unmatched junction bases: 4. Germline CDR1 and CDR2: LNHDA and SQIVND (reference sequence). The CDR3 totals 14 residues. DNA for the CDR3: TGTGCCAGTAGTGCCGGACAGGGTAACACTGAAGCTTTCTTT. Amino acids: CASSAGQGNTEAFF.

The rearrangement uses TRBV5-1 and TRBJ1-5; D unclear. The CDR3 has 14 residues. Germline-derived CDR1 and CDR2 are SGHRS and YFSETQ. Trimming took off 0 bases at V and 1 base at J, with 5 bases between the two ends. The chain's CDR3 is CASSLEGSNQPQHF. The CDR3 DNA reads TGCGCCAGCAGCTTGGAGGGCAGCAATCAGCCCCAGCATTTT.

The chain employs TRBV19 and TRBJ2-1; D perhaps matches TRBD2 (5 bases). V lost 5 bases to trimming and J lost 5 bases, with 10 bases between them. This CDR3 region has 13 residues. Germline V gene sequence: CDR1 LNHDA, CDR2 SQIVND (reference sequence). CDR3 sequence (DNA): TGTGCCAGTAGTGTGCGAGGGAACAATGAGCAGTTCTTC. Protein sequence: CASSVRGNNEQFF.

The chain is built from TRBV27 and TRBJ1-1; the D is unclear. CDR1 MNHEY and CDR2 SMNVEV come from the germline V gene (reference sequence). The length of the CDR3 is 12 residues. V was trimmed by 4 bases and J by 10 bases, leaving 13 bases between them. This chain's CDR3 is CASSSTRTGAFF. The CDR3 DNA sequence: TGTGCCAGCAGTTCCACCAGGACGGGAGCTTTCTTT.

The DNA of the CDR3 is TGTGCCAGCAGCTTAGTAGGACAGGGAAACTATGGCTACACCTTC. Its translation is CASSLVGQGNYGYTF. V usage is TRBV13 and J usage is TRBJ1-2; 8 nucleotides align to TRBD1. J lost 2 bases, V lost 1 base, and 3 bases had no gene match. This CDR3 contains 15 residues. CDR1 and CDR2 from the germline V gene are PRHDT and FYEKMQ (reference sequence).

This clone appeared a few times. This chain connects TRBV19 to TRBJ1-6; 8 bases are shared with TRBD1. V shed 8 bases, J shed 8 bases, and the junction held 5 bases outside the gene matches. Germline V gives CDR1 LNHDA, CDR2 SQIVND (reference sequence). This CDR3 is built from 13 residues. CDR3 residues: CASAGQEDSPLHF. CDR3 bases: TGTGCCAGTGCGGGACAGGAGGATTCACCCCTCCACTTT.

The chain combines TRBV5-4 with TRBJ1-1; D call uncertain. The length of the CDR3 is 14 residues. V gave up 0 bases and J gave up 4 bases, with 10 bases separating them. The V gene's germline CDR1 is SGHNT and CDR2 YYREEE (reference sequence). This chain's CDR3 is CASSLGSGPTEAFF. Here the CDR3 DNA reads TGTGCCAGCAGCTTGGGGTCCGGGCCCACTGAAGCTTTCTTT. Drawing the rest from reference TRBV5-4 and TRBJ1-1, the complete variable domain is ETGVTQSPTHLIKTRGQQVTLRCSSQSGHNTVSWYQQALGQGPQFIFQYYREEENGRGNFPPRFSGLQFPNYSSELNVNALELDDSALYLCASSLGSGPTEAFFGQGTRLTVV.

The V call is TRBV6-1, the J call TRBJ2-1; D is perhaps TRBD1 (5 bases). The germline gives CDR1 MNHNS, CDR2 SASEGT. The CDR3 is made up of 15 amino acids. V lost 1 base to trimming and J lost 1 base, with 8 bases between them. Written as DNA, the CDR3 is TGTGCCAGCAGTGAAGTAGGGGTATCCTACAATGAGCAGTTCTTC. Residues: CASSEVGVSYNEQFF.

The genes are TRBV5-1 and TRBJ1-2, with D possibly matching TRBD1 (5 bases). CDR3 length: 18 amino acids. Germline loops: CDR1 SGHRS, CDR2 YFSETQ. Trimming took off 0 bases at V and 0 bases at J, with 18 bases between the two ends. Here the CDR3 reads CASSLAGPPFEANYGYTF. The DNA for the CDR3 is TGCGCCAGCAGCTTGGCGGGACCCCCTTTTGAGGCTAACTATGGCTACACCTTC.

The chain employs TRBV20-1 and TRBJ2-7; 9 bases agree with TRBD1. V was clipped by 5 bases and J by 4 bases; unmatched bases: 0. The CDR3 has 11 amino acids. CDR1 and CDR2 (germline): DFQATT, SNEGSKA (reference sequence). CDR3 DNA: TGCAGTGCTGGGACAGGGTACGAGCAGTACTTC. It translates to CSAGTGYEQYF.

J is TRBJ2-7 and V is TRBV5-6; TRBD1 matches at 8 bases. The germline CDR1 and CDR2 sequences are SGHDT and YYEEEE. The CDR3 spans 14 residues. The V segment lost 2 bases and the J segment 2 bases; nucleotides outside the gene matches: 3. The CDR3 reads CASSLGTGPYEQYF. For the CDR3, the DNA is TGTGCCAGCAGCTTAGGGACAGGACCCTACGAGCAGTACTTC. Full variable domain (rest looked up from reference TRBV5-6 and TRBJ2-7): DAGVTQSPTHLIKTRGQQVTLRCSPKSGHDTVSWYQQALGQGPQFIFQYYEEEERQRGNFPDRFSGHQFPNYSSELNVNALLLGDSALYLCASSLGTGPYEQYFGPGTRLTVT.

The rearrangement links TRBV12-5 to TRBJ2-2; D might be TRBD2 (5 bases). This CDR3 region has 16 residues. Germline CDR1 and CDR2: LGHNT and FRNRAP. V dropped 6 bases and J dropped 5 bases, with 19 bases sitting between them. CDR3 residues: CASGPGVGRATGELFF. In DNA, the CDR3 is TGTGCTAGTGGCCCCGGAGTTGGGCGGGCGACCGGGGAGCTGTTTTTT.

The chain combines TRBV19 with TRBJ1-1; D is perhaps TRBD1 (6 bases). V lost 0 bases, J lost 0 bases, and 11 bases lay in between. CDR3 size: 16 residues. Germline CDR1 and CDR2: LNHDA and SQIVND (reference sequence). The CDR3 DNA is TGTGCCAGTAGTATAGACCCGACAGGAATGAACACTGAAGCTTTCTTT. It encodes CASSIDPTGMNTEAFF.

This clone was detected a few times. V is TRBV6-6 and J is TRBJ2-7; D unresolved. The CDR3 is 16 amino acids. The V end was cut by 6 bases, the J end by 2 bases, with 20 bases between. Germline CDR1 is MNHNY and CDR2 is SVGAGI (reference sequence). The DNA of the CDR3 is TGTGCCAGCAGACACCGGTTGACTCCCGCCCCCTACGAGCAGTACTTC. Amino acid sequence: CASRHRLTPAPYEQYF.

V and J are TRBV19 and TRBJ1-6; possibly TRBD1 for D (5 bases). Deletions cut 3 bases from V and 1 base from J, with 10 bases between. The CDR3 spans 16 residues. In germline, CDR1 is LNHDA, CDR2 SQIVND (reference sequence). CDR3 loop: CASSIPGASYNSPLHF. CDR3 DNA sequence: TGTGCCAGTAGTATCCCCGGGGCGTCCTATAATTCACCCCTCCACTTT.

The chain carries TRBV5-6 and TRBJ2-1, with 13 bases matching TRBD2. Germline CDR1 reads SGHDT; CDR2 reads YYEEEE. The CDR3 covers 16 residues. Trimming at V came to 2 bases and at J to 8 bases, leaving 7 bases not matched to a gene. CDR3 protein: CASSLTSGGAGDEQFF. CDR3 in DNA: TGTGCCAGCAGCTTAACTAGCGGGGGGGCCGGTGATGAGCAGTTCTTC.